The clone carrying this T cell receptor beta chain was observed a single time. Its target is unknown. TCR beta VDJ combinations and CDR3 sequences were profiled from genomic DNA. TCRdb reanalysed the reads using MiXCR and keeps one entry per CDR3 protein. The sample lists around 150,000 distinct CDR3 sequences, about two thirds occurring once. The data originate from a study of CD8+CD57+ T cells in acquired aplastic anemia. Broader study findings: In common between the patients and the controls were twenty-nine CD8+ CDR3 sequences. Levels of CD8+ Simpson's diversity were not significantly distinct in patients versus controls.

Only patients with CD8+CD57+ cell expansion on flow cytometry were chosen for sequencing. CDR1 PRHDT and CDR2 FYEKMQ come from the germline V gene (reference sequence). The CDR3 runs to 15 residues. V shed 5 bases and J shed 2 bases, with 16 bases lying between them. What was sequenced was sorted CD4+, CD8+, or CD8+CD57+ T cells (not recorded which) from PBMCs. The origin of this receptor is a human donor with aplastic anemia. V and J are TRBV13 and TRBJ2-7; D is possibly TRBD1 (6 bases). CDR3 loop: CASSPGQGPTYEQYF. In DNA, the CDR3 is TGTGCCAGCAGCCCCGGTCAGGGGCCAACCTACGAGCAGTACTTC. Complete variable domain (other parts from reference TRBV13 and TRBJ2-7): AAGVIQSPRHLIKEKRETATLKCYPIPRHDTVYWYQQGPGQDPQFLISFYEKMQSDKGSIPDRFSAQQFSDYHSELNMSSLELGDSALYFCASSPGQGPTYEQYFGPGTRLTVT.